This T cell receptor beta chain was observed in a study of post-analysis software for immune sequencing data (dated by TCRdb to about 2015). General notes on the study: Relapsing-remitting, secondary progressive and progressive-relapsing multiple sclerosis were recorded as disease courses, and subtype annotation was lacking for some patients. The multiple sclerosis patient repertoires were compared with about a dozen previously published healthy control repertoires from donors aged roughly 6 to 27 years. A subset of samples was prepared in parallel using single-end sample barcoding, then pooled and co-amplified after Illumina adapter ligation. Points the paper makes about the study in general: The multiple sclerosis patient group was slightly younger than the control group. Significantly lower normalized Chao1 diversity was found in multiple sclerosis patients than in controls, suggesting substantial peripheral T-cell clonal expansion. Strong co-clustering of samples prepared in the same batch was shown by direct clustering with F measure, prompting a batch-effect correction.

To demonstrate the VDJtools post-analysis software, the study profiled TCR beta repertoires from the peripheral blood of approximately twelve young patients with multiple sclerosis. The patients with multiple sclerosis were children and adolescents between roughly 6 and 15 years of age. In regard to this clonotype: Its antigen remains undetermined. Base qualities are not provided; no much larger clone lies one nucleotide away.

Library construction relied on PCR. Sequencing used an Illumina HiSeq 2500. To reduce PCR and sequencing biases, unique molecular identifiers were built into the TCR beta cDNA libraries. Every 1 to 10 million input T cells yielded roughly 500,000 cDNA molecules, meaning each molecule approximated one T cell. Patient libraries were prepared and sequenced with the same protocol used for the earlier healthy control dataset. Samples belonging to the same batch were prepared together, multiplexed and sequenced on a shared HiSeq lane. As for the original processing: Raw barcoded reads were processed with MIGEC, discarding single-read molecular identifier groups before consensus assembly and CDR3 extraction. VDJtools was used for post-analysis of the clonotype tables, with diversity normalized by down-sampling every dataset to the smallest sample size. To correct batch-related cross-sample contamination, repertoire overlap clustering matched CDR3 amino acid sequences but not nucleotide sequences. The raw public data were reprocessed by TCRdb itself: fastp quality trimming at Q25, MiXCR clonotype calling, in-frame beta chains only. Duplicate CDR3 protein sequences are folded into a single record with the most common DNA and genes. None of the V and J calls come from the authors' own analysis; TCRdb made them. For this sample the table gives about 620,000 distinct CDR3 sequences, of which roughly two fifths were detected only once. Together, the top ten hold around 1.7% of the sample.

Sequencing was performed on blood. This receptor was identified in a girl aged 5-17 years with multiple sclerosis.

The DNA sequence is as follows: TGCAGTGCTTCCGACCGGGAGGCAAAACTGTTTTTT. Translated, this is CSASDREAKLFF. Here the chain combines TRBV20-1 and TRBJ1-4; too little of a D gene remains to name it. V drops 5 bases and J drops 10 bases, leaving 14 bases in between. The cysteine opens and the phenylalanine closes a CDR3 of 12 amino acids. Only the CDR3 part of the read is kept: 36 bases, read in frame from the first base. The germline V gene (reference sequence) specifies DFQATT as CDR1 and SNEGSKA as CDR2.